Sequencing of this T cell receptor beta chain was carried out in a study of T cell repertoires in cytomegalovirus infection. Study overall: It was recently identified HLA-C-restricted and well-studied HLA-B-restricted CMV epitopes that the study used.

Germline lookup yields CDR1 SGHDT and CDR2 YYEEEE. The CDR3 is 15 amino acids. V was pared by 5 bases and J by 2 bases, with 6 bases of the junction left unmatched. Findings of the study overall: The ex vivo response was dominated by HLA-C-restricted CMV-specific TCR beta clonotypes.

This clonotype appeared once. The antigen remains unidentified. One entry per CDR3 protein results from TCRdb running MiXCR on the reads. This sample has around 200,000 distinct CDR3 sequences, with 35% to 40% found just once. This clonotype originated in a human donor in good health (CMV status not recorded). Some clones in this sample may be carry-over from other donors' samples. Sample: CD8+ T cells from cultured PBMCs, taken from culture after CMV antigen stimulation. This chain uses TRBV5-6 with TRBJ2-2, with 7 bases aligning to TRBD1. CDR3 amino acids: CASSWTGLNTGELFF. In DNA, the CDR3 is TGTGCCAGCAGTTGGACAGGCCTCAACACCGGGGAGCTGTTTTTT.